This T cell receptor (beta chain) derives from a study of a mutant IDH1 vaccine in newly diagnosed glioma. For the study at large: Treated patients, 62.5% male and roughly 40% female, averaged about 40 years of age.

A remark on this clone: The antigen remains unidentified.

The sample's time point: week 11, during vaccination. Each dose of the vaccine consisted of 300 ug of mutant IDH1 20-mer peptide, with topical imiquimod. Each donor presented with a new WHO grade 3 or 4 astrocytoma that tested IDH1-mutant and showed ATRX loss. Assay used: immunoSEQ multiplex PCR; TCRdb lists only in-frame clones, some missing. This sample yields some 64,000 clones, of which 80% are seen a single time; approximately 6.1% belongs to the top ten. Study-wide findings and caveats: Pseudoprogression apparently lacked any relation to changes in top peripheral T cell clonotypes.

The material sequenced was PBMCs, taken from a glioma patient whose treatment included an IDH1 peptide vaccine. The sequence came from a man in his fifties with glioma.

CDR3 bases: TGTGCCAGCAGCTTTGCGGAATTTGAAGCTTTCTTT. It codes for CASSFAEFEAFF. The V gene is TRBV5-6, the J gene TRBJ1-1; D is uncertain. Per the germline V gene, CDR1 is SGHDT and CDR2 is YYEEEE. The CDR3 runs to 12 residues. With 2 bases removed from V and 7 bases from J, the gap between germline ends came to 9 bases.